This T cell receptor beta chain was retrieved from a study of T-cell reconstitution after alpha-beta-depleted transplantation in children. This clonotype showed up many times. Its specificity is unknown. The study, taken as a whole, reports: For some patients, TCRbeta diversity was high at day 60 because of recipient T cells and thymic progenitors that survived. By one year post-transplant, T-cell counts and diversity largely arose from T cells that were newly produced. Expanded clones from the graft, numbering several hundred, reportedly supplied alpha-beta T cells about two months after transplant.

V shed 3 bases and J shed 0 bases, with 10 bases lying between them. Germline CDR1 SGHAT, CDR2 FQNNGV. The CDR3 loop spans 15 amino acids. Unique molecular identifiers were used in preparing the TCRbeta library. Via MiXCR, TCRdb re-called the PCR reads, giving one row per CDR3 protein. The table shows about 580,000 distinct CDR3 sequences, with roughly 24% occurring only once. J is TRBJ2-3 and V is TRBV11-2; a weak D match, TRBD2 (5 bases). This material consisted of PBMCs, mostly from graft donor cells, taken 360 days after TCRalphabeta/CD19-depleted stem cell transplant. The sequence derives from a boy younger than two who had a stem cell transplant for acute myeloid leukemia, so the T cells may come from the graft donor. This CDR3 is CASSFAGPSTDTQYF. The CDR3 bases are TGTGCCAGCAGCTTTGCGGGTCCTAGCACAGATACGCAGTATTTT. Complete variable domain (other parts from reference TRBV11-2 and TRBJ2-3): EAGVAQSPRYKIIEKRQSVAFWCNPISGHATLYWYQQILGQGPKLLIQFQNNGVVDDSQLPKDRFSAERLKGVDSTLKIQPAKLEDSAVYLCASSFAGPSTDTQYFGPGTRLTVL.